This T cell receptor beta chain derives from a study of regulatory T cells in long-lasting Graves disease. iRepertoire HTBI primers and Arm-PCR of CDR3 regions built TCR beta libraries. In TCRdb, the multiplex PCR reads were re-called with MiXCR into one record per CDR3 protein. The sample holds hundreds of thousands of distinct CDR3 sequences, 15% to 20% seen once. Regarding the study as a whole: Public clonotype sharing was higher in persistent than newly diagnosed patients. Persistent disease favored TRBV28, TRBJ1-2 and TRBJ2-5. Limited samples may have lowered accuracy.

With regard to this clonotype: Its matching antigen is unknown.

The CDR3 extends over 16 amino acids. J was trimmed by 4 bases and V by 5 bases; bases with no gene match: 10. Per the germline V gene, CDR1 is LNHDA and CDR2 is SQIVND (reference sequence). As to time point: newly diagnosed GD, antithyroid drugs for less than 3 months. Extracted PBMC RNA gave rise to the TCR library. The sample was also linked to a second study, of T cells in Graves' hyperthyroidism and ophthalmopathy. That source notes: Most thyroid clonotypes expanded above 0.001 were also detected in blood.

Sample: peripheral blood mononuclear cells (PBMCs), taken at new diagnosis, from a patient treated with antithyroid drugs. The sequence was collected from a man aged 18 to 29 with Graves disease. The rearrangement joins TRBV19 to TRBJ2-7, with 11 bases matching TRBD1. Written as DNA, the CDR3 is TGTGCCAGTAGTCCCCATAGGACAGGGGGCGGATACGAGCAGTACTTC. This gives the protein CASSPHRTGGGYEQYF.